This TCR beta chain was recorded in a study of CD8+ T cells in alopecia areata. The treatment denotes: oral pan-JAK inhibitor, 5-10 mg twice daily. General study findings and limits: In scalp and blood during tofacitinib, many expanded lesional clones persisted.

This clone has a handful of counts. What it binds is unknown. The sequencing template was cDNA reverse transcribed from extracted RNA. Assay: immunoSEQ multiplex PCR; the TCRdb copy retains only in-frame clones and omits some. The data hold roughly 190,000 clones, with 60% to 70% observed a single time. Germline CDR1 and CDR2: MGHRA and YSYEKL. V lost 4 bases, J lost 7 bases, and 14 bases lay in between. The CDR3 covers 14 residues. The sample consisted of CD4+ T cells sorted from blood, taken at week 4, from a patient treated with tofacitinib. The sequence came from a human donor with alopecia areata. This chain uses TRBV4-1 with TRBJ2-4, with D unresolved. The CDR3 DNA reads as TGCGCCAGCAGCCCCCCGGGTATCGGCAACATTCAGTACTTC. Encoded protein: CASSPPGIGNIQYF.